These 9 T cell receptor beta chains came from one sample sequenced in a study of shared clonotypes between healthy human individuals. In the naive CD8 group, cells lacked CD45RO and were positively selected for CCR7, so terminally differentiated effector memory CD45RA+ cells were left out. TCRdb keeps only in-frame clones here, not all; method: immunoSEQ multiplex PCR. The top ten hold 0.9% to 1.5% of the sample, which has under 2,000,000 clones, less than 95% seen once. The specimen sequenced was naive CD8+ T cells sorted from blood. The receptors originated from a man in his late teens or twenties in good health.

CDR3 loop: CAFLGRGIIPGELFF. The CDR3 coding sequence is TGCGCCTTCCTCGGCCGCGGGATAATCCCCGGGGAGCTGTTTTTT. The V call is TRBV23-1, the J call TRBJ2-2; tentative D call: TRBD2 (6 bases). TRBV23-1 belongs to the ORF category, with a function that is uncertain. Trimming left V 11 bases short and J 6 bases short, with 22 bases between. This CDR3 is 15 amino acids long.

The chain employs TRBV9 and TRBJ2-2, with D unresolved. CDR1 SGDLS and CDR2 YYNGEE come from the germline V gene. Trimming took 4 bases from V and 0 from J, leaving 16 bases between them. This CDR3 has 17 amino acids. The CDR3 nucleotides read TGTGCCAGCAGCCCCTCCCCACGGCGTGCGAACACCGGGGAGCTGTTTTTT. This translates into CASSPSPRRANTGELFF.

This clone has a single count. This chain links TRBV11-2 with TRBJ2-5; no clear D. The CDR3 totals 13 residues. Trimming took 5 bases from V and 4 from J, leaving 11 bases between them. Germline V gives CDR1 SGHAT, CDR2 FQNNGV. The CDR3: CASSQYYGETQYF. Here the CDR3 DNA reads TGTGCCAGCAGCCAGTATTACGGAGAGACCCAGTACTTC.

This chain links TRBV13 with TRBJ1-1, with D possibly matching TRBD1 (5 bases). CDR1 PRHDT and CDR2 FYEKMQ come from the germline V gene (reference sequence). The CDR3 runs 16 residues. Trimming cost V 2 bases and J 5 bases, with 18 bases left between them. The CDR3 loop is CASSLLLTGTATEAFF. As DNA, the CDR3 is TGTGCCAGCAGCTTACTCCTCACAGGTACAGCAACTGAAGCTTTCTTT.

This clone showed up just once. The chain links TRBV5-4 to TRBJ2-1; a weak D match, TRBD2 (5 bases). With 3 bases removed from V and 5 bases from J, the gap between germline ends came to 12 bases. In germline, CDR1 is SGHNT, CDR2 YYREEE (reference sequence). The CDR3 contains 14 residues. Written as DNA, the CDR3 is TGTGCCAGCAGCTCGGCTAGCCAGAACAATGAGCAGTTCTTC. The encoded protein is CASSSASQNNEQFF.

The J gene is TRBJ2-2, the V gene TRBV2, with D perhaps matching TRBD1 or TRBD2 (6 bases each). CDR1 is SNHLY, CDR2 FYNNEI, per germline. This CDR3 contains 16 residues. V lost 1 base to trimming and J lost 4 bases, with 13 bases between them. CDR3 region: CASSEGFGGGTGELFF. The CDR3 nucleotides read TGTGCCAGCAGTGAAGGTTTCGGGGGCGGCACCGGGGAGCTGTTTTTT.

Turning to this clone: Other DNA variants within this sample encode the same CDR3. This sequence joins TRBV27 and TRBJ2-2; unclear D gene. This CDR3 is built from 11 residues. V lost 4 bases to trimming and J lost 7 bases, with 4 bases between them. The germline V gene has CDR1 MNHEY and CDR2 SMNVEV (reference sequence). CDR3 coding DNA: TGTGCCAGCAGTTCCGGCGGGGAGCTGTTTTTT. Translating it yields CASSSGGELFF.

This clone is a singleton in its sample. This chain links TRBV5-6 with TRBJ2-1; the match to TRBD2 covers 12 bases. This CDR3 comprises 15 residues. Germline lookup yields CDR1 SGHDT and CDR2 YYEEEE. Trimming took 7 bases from V and 8 from J; bases not matched to a gene: 10. CDR3 DNA: TGTGCCAGCTCATTGGGGGGACTAGCGGGCCATGAGCAGTTCTTC. It codes for CASSLGGLAGHEQFF.

This sequence joins TRBV4-3 and TRBJ2-4; weak D call: TRBD1 (6 bases). This CDR3 has 15 residues. Germline assignment: CDR1 LGHNA and CDR2 YSLEER. V lost 1 base to trimming and J lost 0 bases, with 7 bases between them. In nucleotides, the CDR3 is TGCGCCAGCAGCCAAGCACAGGGAGCCAAAAACATTCAGTACTTC. It translates to CASSQAQGAKNIQYF.